This TCR beta chain was identified during a study of T cells in Graves' hyperthyroidism and ophthalmopathy. General study points: Most thyroid clonotypes expanded above 0.001 appeared in blood too.

It was considered stable Graves' hyperthyroidism when ophthalmopathy did not progress within 18 months. Hyperthyroidism, newly diagnosed and lasting under 2 months, affected patients aged 18 to 65. Patients having uncontrolled infection, another autoimmune disease, pregnancy or lactation were not included. This clonotype was observed many times. Its antigen remains unknown. Germline assignment: CDR1 SGHRS and CDR2 YFSETQ. The length of the CDR3 is 14 residues. Losses at the gene ends were 2 bases for V and 5 bases for J; bases not matched to a gene: 5. Amplification yielded TCR beta CDR3 regions, with RNA transcripts as the source. HTBI primers drove first-round RT-PCR of the TCR CDR3. MiXCR was run by TCRdb on the multiplex PCR reads, yielding one entry per CDR3 protein. The repertoire consists of around 340,000 distinct CDR3 sequences, with around 17% occurring once and the leading ten covering approximately 31%.

The clonotype originates from a man in his thirties or forties with Graves' hyperthyroidism. The chain has TRBV5-1 and TRBJ2-3; 7 bases match TRBD2. Sequences were obtained from blood. The CDR3 loop reads CASSFGVAGDTQYF. The CDR3 DNA sequence: TGCGCCAGCAGCTTTGGGGTAGCGGGAGATACGCAGTATTTT. Full variable domain (missing parts from reference TRBV5-1 and TRBJ2-3): KAGVTQTPRYLIKTRGQQVTLSCSPISGHRSVSWYQQTPGQGLQFLFEYFSETQRNKGNFPGRFSGRQFSNSRSEMNVSTLELGDSALYLCASSFGVAGDTQYFGPGTRLTVL.